The rows below give T cell receptor beta chains drawn from one sample of a study of regulatory T cells in long-lasting Graves disease. MiXCR, run by TCRdb on the multiplex PCR reads, gives a single entry per CDR3 protein. The data show roughly 420,000 distinct CDR3 sequences, with around 17% seen just once and about 25% held by the top ten. A further study also used this sample, focusing on T cells in Graves' hyperthyroidism and ophthalmopathy.

The specimen was peripheral blood mononuclear cells (PBMCs), collected at new diagnosis, from a patient treated with antithyroid drugs. The receptors come from a woman aged 18-29 years with Graves disease. CDR3s include the opening cysteine and the closing phenylalanine or tryptophan. The order of the fields is J gene, D gene, V gene, clone size, CDR3 protein, CDR3 DNA. The D gene is left open where the match is weak. Clone sizes are given selectively: once, few, many, or a class where the clone is expanded.

>TRBJ2-1|.|TRBV7-2|many
CASSLYGLSGYNEQFF
TGTGCCAGCAGCTTATACGGTCTTAGCGGTTACAATGAGCAGTTCTTC
>TRBJ2-7|.|TRBV6-2/TRBV6-3|many
CASSYARDSYEQYF
TGTGCCAGCAGTTACGCCAGGGACTCCTACGAGCAGTACTTC
>TRBJ2-1|.|TRBV19|.
CASSKGPGNEQFF
TGTGCCAGTAGTAAGGGACCCGGGAATGAGCAGTTCTTC
>TRBJ1-1|.|TRBV28|.
CASSLWGDANTEAFF
TGTGCCAGCAGTTTATGGGGGGACGCGAACACTGAAGCTTTCTTT
>TRBJ2-7|.|TRBV27|many
CASSLPPFYEQYF
TGTGCCAGCAGCTTACCCCCCTTTTACGAGCAGTACTTC
>TRBJ2-7|.|TRBV5-1|few
CASTHEPPVTMSSYEQYF
TGCGCCAGCACCCACGAGCCCCCAGTGACAATGAGCTCCTACGAGCAGTACTTC
>TRBJ2-7|TRBD2|TRBV18|few
CASSPFSSGRLSYEQYF
TGTGCCAGCTCACCGTTCTCTAGCGGGAGATTATCCTACGAGCAGTACTTC
>TRBJ2-1|.|TRBV6-4|many
CASSVIGGRNRNEQFF
TGTGCCAGCAGTGTGATAGGCGGACGGAACCGCAATGAGCAGTTCTTC
>TRBJ1-5|.|TRBV20-1|many
CSASRREQGNQPQHF
TGCAGTGCTAGTCGCAGGGAGCAGGGCAATCAGCCCCAGCATTTT
>TRBJ2-1|.|TRBV3-1|many
CASSRRGTRSNEQFF
TGTGCCAGCAGCCGAAGGGGGACCCGATCTAATGAGCAGTTCTTC
>TRBJ2-7|TRBD1|TRBV28|many
CASIEQGASYEQYF
TGTGCCAGCATCGAACAGGGGGCATCCTACGAGCAGTACTTC
>TRBJ2-7|TRBD1|TRBV6-1|.
CASSEWLGQGYEQYF
TGTGCCAGCAGTGAATGGCTTGGACAGGGCTACGAGCAGTACTTC
>TRBJ2-7|TRBD2|TRBV20-1|.
CSARGTGTSSYEQYF
TGCAGTGCTAGAGGTACCGGGACTAGCTCTTACGAGCAGTACTTC
>TRBJ2-1|.|TRBV6-9|.
CASSWFSYNEQFF
TGTGCCAGCAGTTGGTTCTCCTACAATGAGCAGTTCTTC
>TRBJ2-7|TRBD2|TRBV10-3|few
CAISALAGANEQYF
TGTGCCATCAGCGCACTAGCGGGAGCTAACGAGCAGTACTTC
>TRBJ1-1|.|TRBV7-8|many
CASSPPGGGVGNTEAFF
TGTGCCAGCAGCCCACCGGGGGGAGGGGTGGGAAACACTGAAGCTTTCTTT
>TRBJ2-4|TRBD2|TRBV7-2|few
CASRSWGGTRGIQYF
TGTGCCAGCAGATCTTGGGGAGGGACGCGGGGCATTCAGTACTTC
>TRBJ2-5|TRBD2|TRBV7-2|many
CASSRTSGRRVETQYF
TGTGCCAGCAGCCGGACTAGCGGACGACGTGTGGAGACCCAGTACTTC
>TRBJ2-7|.|TRBV6-1|many
CASSINWDLEQYF
TGTGCCAGCAGTATCAACTGGGACTTGGAGCAGTACTTC
>TRBJ2-5|.|TRBV20-1|.
CSSRRETQYF
TGCAGCTCCCGACGGGAGACCCAGTACTTC
>TRBJ2-7|.|TRBV7-2|many
CASSTPQDRDQYF
TGTGCCAGCAGCACCCCGCAGGATCGGGACCAGTACTTC
>TRBJ2-7|.|TRBV18|many
CASSPIGQASYEQYF
TGTGCCAGCTCACCAATCGGACAAGCCTCCTACGAGCAGTACTTC
>TRBJ2-4|TRBD1|TRBV19|.
CASSIDRGIQYF
TGTGCCAGTAGTATTGACAGGGGAATTCAGTACTTC
>TRBJ2-6|.|TRBV2|few
CASSEEGSGANVLTF
TGTGCCAGCAGTGAAGAAGGGTCTGGGGCCAACGTCCTGACTTTC
>TRBJ2-1|TRBD2|TRBV6-2/TRBV6-3|.
CASSYPTRPGTPGLAGFEQFF
TGTGCCAGCAGTTACCCAACCAGACCCGGGACACCGGGACTAGCGGGATTTGAGCAGTTCTTC
>TRBJ1-1|.|TRBV7-9|many
CASSLVSSRNTEAFF
TGTGCCAGCAGCTTAGTATCCTCTCGGAACACTGAAGCTTTCTTT
>TRBJ2-7|TRBD1|TRBV25-1|many
CASRTTGTGYEQYF
TGTGCCAGCAGAACAACCGGGACAGGCTACGAGCAGTACTTC
>TRBJ2-7|TRBD2|TRBV5-1|.
CASSGTSGIYEQYF
TGCGCCAGCAGCGGGACTAGCGGGATTTACGAGCAGTACTTC
>TRBJ1-1|TRBD1|TRBV5-1|many
CASRRQGGLGDTEAFF
TGCGCCAGCAGACGACAGGGTGGCTTGGGGGACACTGAAGCTTTCTTT
>TRBJ1-2|.|TRBV20-1|few
CSARDQGPAGYHNYGYTF
TGCAGTGCTAGAGATCAGGGGCCGGCAGGGTATCATAACTATGGCTACACCTTC
>TRBJ2-7|.|TRBV7-2|many
CASSAELGQAYEQYF
TGTGCCAGCAGCGCCGAACTGGGGCAAGCCTACGAGCAGTACTTC
>TRBJ2-2|.|TRBV24-1|once
CATSNLGFGELFF
TGTGCCACCAGTAATTTAGGGTTCGGGGAGCTGTTTTTT
>TRBJ2-7|.|TRBV11-1|many
CASSLRLGEEQYF
TGTGCCAGCAGCCTAAGACTCGGGGAGGAGCAGTACTTC
>TRBJ2-3|TRBD1|TRBV20-1|many
CSARGPTGVDTQYF
TGCAGTGCTAGAGGCCCCACAGGGGTCGATACGCAGTATTTT
>TRBJ2-7|.|TRBV6-1|.
CASSEASRKVDYEQYF
TGTGCCAGCAGTGAAGCATCTAGGAAAGTGGATTACGAGCAGTACTTC
>TRBJ1-1|.|TRBV29-1|few
CSVEEGGTEAFF
TGCAGCGTTGAAGAGGGCGGCACTGAAGCTTTCTTT
>TRBJ1-5|.|TRBV28|many
CASSSGDLGLAQHF
TGTGCCAGCAGTTCTGGGGACCTTGGGTTGGCCCAGCATTTT
>TRBJ2-4|.|TRBV11-2|many
CASSFGDFLAKNIQYF
TGTGCCAGCAGCTTCGGGGACTTTCTAGCCAAAAACATTCAGTACTTC
>TRBJ1-2|.|TRBV29-1|.
CSLRDSGGRGYTF
TGCAGCTTGAGGGACTCCGGAGGTCGTGGCTACACCTTC
>TRBJ2-1|TRBD1|TRBV7-9|.
CASSLEGATEQFF
TGTGCCAGCAGCTTAGAGGGGGCGACAGAGCAGTTCTTC
>TRBJ2-1|TRBD2|TRBV7-2|many
CASSLGGALAGVDEQFF
TGTGCCAGCAGCTTAGGGGGGGCTCTAGCGGGAGTGGATGAGCAGTTCTTC
>TRBJ2-2|.|TRBV6-1|.
CASTGVMNTGELFF
TGTGCCAGCACAGGGGTCATGAACACCGGGGAGCTGTTTTTT
>TRBJ1-2|TRBD1|TRBV3-1|many
CASSQVPGTAINYGYTF
TGTGCCAGCAGCCAAGTCCCCGGGACAGCGATAAACTATGGCTACACCTTC
>TRBJ2-7|.|TRBV20-1|.
CSAVRVANEQYF
TGCAGTGCCGTCCGGGTAGCTAACGAGCAGTACTTC
>TRBJ2-1|.|TRBV7-8|many
CASSIRLVNEQFF
TGTGCCAGCAGCATAAGACTAGTAAATGAGCAGTTCTTC
>TRBJ1-1|TRBD1|TRBV6-1|few
CASKTDRARQAFF
TGTGCCAGCAAAACCGACAGGGCGAGACAAGCTTTCTTT
>TRBJ2-1|TRBD2|TRBV2|many
CASLGLVVNEQFF
TGTGCCAGCTTGGGACTAGTGGTAAATGAGCAGTTCTTC
>TRBJ2-3|TRBD2|TRBV7-9|many
CASSLSSGRADTQYF
TGTGCCAGCAGCTTATCAAGCGGGAGGGCAGATACGCAGTATTTT
>TRBJ2-3|.|TRBV11-3|.
CASSQDQASPTDTQYF
TGCGCCAGCAGCCAAGATCAGGCTAGCCCCACAGATACGCAGTATTTT
>TRBJ2-1|.|TRBV5-1|few
CASSSVVYNEQFF
TGCGCCAGCAGCTCAGTGGTCTACAATGAGCAGTTCTTC
>TRBJ2-3|TRBD2|TRBV2|many
CASKRLANPGGAQYF
TGTGCCAGCAAACGACTAGCCAACCCAGGAGGGGCGCAGTATTTT
>TRBJ1-4|TRBD1|TRBV2|few
CASSLGTGFNEKLFF
TGTGCCAGCAGTTTAGGGACAGGCTTTAATGAAAAACTGTTTTTT
>TRBJ1-1|.|TRBV6-2/TRBV6-3|many
CASSYFGGKTEAFF
TGTGCCAGCAGTTACTTTGGGGGAAAAACTGAAGCTTTCTTT
>TRBJ2-1|TRBD2|TRBV18|many
CASSRLLAAEFDEQFF
TGTGCCAGCTCAAGACTACTAGCGGCCGAGTTCGATGAGCAGTTCTTC
>TRBJ2-3|TRBD2|TRBV10-3|few
CAISGTSGRAGTDTQYF
TGTGCCATCAGTGGGACTAGCGGGAGGGCCGGGACAGATACGCAGTATTTT